This T cell receptor beta chain comes out of a study of T-cell memory formation after mild COVID-19. At the level of the study: The study found TCR clusters largely donor specific. Study-wide points: Contracting CD4+ clones were located mainly in CM and EM, and CD8+ clones in EMRA.

Notes on this clonotype: The antigen remains undetermined.

TCRdb recomputed calls from the 5' RACE reads with MiXCR, one row per CDR3 protein. This table has under 650,000 distinct CDR3 sequences, roughly 17% appearing once. Germline CDR1 SSHAT, CDR2 FNYEAQ (reference sequence). Trimming left V 0 bases short and J 8 bases short, with 8 bases between. This CDR3 region has 13 residues. This clonotype was sampled from an adult woman who had mild COVID-19 (a few samples of this study predate the infection). Cell type and time point are not known. The chain links TRBV7-7 to TRBJ2-1, with a weak D call TRBD2 (6 bases). Sequencing was performed on PBMCs or a T cell subset sorted from them (not recorded which). CDR3 bases: TGTGCCAGCAGCTTAGCGCGGGGCGATGAGCAGTTCTTC. This codes for CASSLARGDEQFF.